The 8 T cell receptor beta chains given below trace back to one sample, sequenced in a study of metastatic and nonmetastatic thyroid tumors. TCRdb re-processed the PCR reads through MiXCR. The table records 20,000 or so clones, 10% to 15% of them present only once. Thyroid surgery was preceded by no treatment in any patient. Sequencing was done on a sample of blood. The receptors derive from a male donor with papillary thyroid cancer or a benign thyroid nodule (not recorded which). Some clones in this sample may be carry-over from other donors' samples.

The V and J genes are TRBV19 and TRBJ1-1; D possibly corresponds to TRBD1 (5 bases). The CDR3 length is 15 residues. Between the trimmed V and J ends, which lost 8 bases and 8 bases, there was a span of 24 bases. Germline V CDR1 and CDR2: LNHDA, SQIVND (reference sequence). In DNA form, the CDR3 reads TGTGCCAGTGCCCCGGGCAGGGAGGGGAAAGCGGAAGCTTTCTTT. Translation gives CASAPGREGKAEAFF.

This clone is termed medium-sized (0.01 to 0.1%). The rearrangement uses TRBV6-5 and TRBJ1-2; D possibly corresponds to TRBD1 (5 bases). Between the trimmed V and J ends, which lost 1 base and 8 bases, there was a span of 14 bases. Germline CDR1 is MNHEY and CDR2 is SVGAGI. The CDR3 consists of 14 residues. The CDR3 reads CASSYWDGAGGYTF. The CDR3 DNA sequence: TGTGCCAGCAGTTACTGGGACGGGGCCGGAGGCTACACCTTC.

By share, this clone counts as medium-sized. The DNA of the CDR3 is TGCGCCAGCAGTGAGCGACAGGGGGGAAGGGATGAGCAGTTCTTC. It specifies CASSERQGGRDEQFF. The chain carries TRBV10-1 and TRBJ2-1; TRBD1 agrees at 9 bases. CDR1 and CDR2 from the germline V gene are WNHNN and SYGVQD (reference sequence). The CDR3 length is 15 residues. Trimming removed 2 bases from V and 8 bases from J; junction bases left unmatched: 7.

In its sample, this clone was seen many times. This may arise from a read error, as a much more abundant clone is one base away. The J gene is TRBJ2-2, the V gene TRBV6-1, with D perhaps assigned TRBD1 or TRBD2 (5 bases each). The V and J ends lost 9 bases and 6 bases respectively, with 8 bases between them. Per germline, CDR1 MNHNS and CDR2 SASEGT. This CDR3 is built from 11 residues. CDR3 loop: CASRGPGELFF. DNA of the CDR3: TGTGCCAGTAGGGGACCCGGGGAGCTGTTTTTT.

Judged by abundance, this clone is medium-sized (0.01 to 0.1%). The chain employs TRBV28 and TRBJ1-6, with a tentative D call TRBD1 (5 bases). This CDR3 has 13 residues. V lost 4 bases and J lost 7, with 8 bases in between. Germline CDR1 MDHEN, CDR2 SYDVKM. CDR3 nucleotides: TGTGCCAGCAGTTGGGACGGGAATTCACCCCTCCACTTT. Amino acid sequence: CASSWDGNSPLHF.

This chain uses TRBV28 with TRBJ1-5, with TRBD1 identical over 7 bases. CDR3 length: 16 amino acids. Looked up from germline, CDR1 is MDHEN and CDR2 is SYDVKM. With V trimmed by 5 bases and J by 0 bases, 7 bases remained unmatched. Here the CDR3 reads CASSGTVAYSNQPQHF. The CDR3 nucleotides read TGTGCCAGCAGTGGGACAGTTGCTTATAGCAATCAGCCCCAGCATTTT.

The V and J genes are TRBV19 and TRBJ1-1, with TRBD1 as a possible D gene (6 bases). The CDR3 spans 14 residues. V dropped 4 bases and J dropped 0 bases, with 9 bases sitting between them. Germline CDR1 and CDR2: LNHDA and SQIVND (reference sequence). The CDR3 loop is CASSRQVLNTEAFF. The CDR3 coding sequence is TGTGCCAGTAGTAGACAGGTTTTGAACACTGAAGCTTTCTTT.

This clone has only a few counts. V usage is TRBV6-1 and J usage is TRBJ2-2; 13 bases are shared with TRBD2. The V and J ends lost 6 bases and 4 bases, in that order; junction bases with no gene match: 8. Germline V gene lookup returns CDR1 MNHNS and CDR2 SASEGT. The CDR3 has 17 residues. The CDR3 DNA is TGTGCCAGCAGCCGGACTAGCGGGAGAGGGGGCACCGGGGAGCTGTTTTTT. Translated: CASSRTSGRGGTGELFF.